The clone carrying this T cell receptor (beta chain) was picked up one time. The data stem from a study of blood T cell repertoires in COVID-19. The study recruited people aged about 18 to 89 years across about 25 US areas. In the authors' workflow: Nucleated cell counts were estimated from reference gene primer amplification. Repertoires were generated with immunoSEQ multiplex PCR, while TCRdb's copy carries only in-frame clones and drops some. Clone size and the V and J calls come from that table; the DNA yielded D and trimming. The sample has about 130,000 clones, 86% seen once; the top ten hold approximately 2.3%. The TCR sequence derives from a woman aged 45 to 65 who had recovered from COVID-19. The sample was PBMCs or T cells enriched from blood (not recorded which).

The CDR3 region is CASSSPEGDYGYTF. The CDR3 region has the DNA TGTGCCAGTAGTTCCCCTGAAGGGGACTATGGCTACACCTTC. This chain connects TRBV19 to TRBJ1-2, with D perhaps matching TRBD1 (5 bases). The germline gives CDR1 LNHDA, CDR2 SQIVND (reference sequence). The CDR3 runs 14 residues. With 5 bases removed from V and 3 bases from J, the gap between germline ends came to 13 bases.